This T cell receptor (beta chain) was observed in a study of T cell responses to AZD1222 COVID-19 vaccine. Study-level points and caveats: Dominant at 160-218 and 743-854, vaccine-associated CD4 TCRs also spanned spike.

As concerns this clone: No antigen is known for it.

Clones were read by immunoSEQ multiplex PCR, and TCRdb kept only the in-frame ones, dropping some. The sample includes 90,000 to 150,000 clones, around 86% of them seen just once. Looked up from germline, CDR1 is LGHDT and CDR2 is YNNKEL (reference sequence). This CDR3 is 13 amino acids long. The V gene lost 1 base and the J gene lost 7 bases, with 8 bases spanning the gap. This sequence originates from an adult in good health. The chain employs TRBV3-1 (or the pseudogene TRBV3-2) and TRBJ2-1; D ambiguous. Source: peripheral blood, taken on day 0 of AZD1222 vaccination. Written as DNA, the CDR3 is TGTGCCAGCAGCCAAGGACTTCCAAATGAGCAGTTCTTC. Translated: CASSQGLPNEQFF.